Relative to its sample, the clone carrying this T cell receptor (beta chain) is large. The sample is drawn from a study of spatial heterogeneity in lung cancer. TCRdb called the 5' RACE reads again in MiXCR, with one record for every CDR3 protein. The table includes fewer than 4,500 distinct CDR3 sequences, about 9.1% detected once. Noted time point: sample taken at primary tumor resection. CDR3 size: 17 residues. Trimming cost V 0 bases and J 2 bases, with 15 bases left between them. Looked up from germline, CDR1 is LGHNA and CDR2 is YSLEER. The chain couples TRBV4-3 to TRBJ2-3; D remains unclear. The clonotype originates from a female donor with early-stage non-small cell lung cancer. The sample here was normal lung tissue next to the tumor, taken at surgery. The CDR3 DNA reads as TGCGCCAGCAGCCAAGATCCAACTGCCCCTATCACAGATACGCAGTATTTT. Encoded protein: CASSQDPTAPITDTQYF.